This TCR beta chain is drawn from a study of blood T cell repertoires in COVID-19. The table came from immunoSEQ multiplex PCR; TCRdb's copy has only in-frame clones and leaves some out. The table has 300,000 to 400,000 clones, roughly nine tenths seen once; the top ten hold around 4.8%. The sample comprised PBMCs or T cells enriched from blood (not recorded which). The TCR was taken from a man in his 60s who had recovered from COVID-19.

This chain's CDR3 is CASSLTGANIQYF. CDR3 DNA sequence: TGCGCCAGCAGCTTGACAGGGGCGAACATTCAGTACTTC. The rearrangement uses TRBV5-1 and TRBJ2-4; 7 bases fit TRBD1. This CDR3 is built from 13 residues. CDR1 is SGHRS and CDR2 is YFSETQ in the germline V gene. The trim removed 1 base at V and 7 bases at J, leaving 2 bases unmatched.